This TCR beta chain was identified during a study of blood T cell repertoires in COVID-19. Study-level information: The origin of the acute and convalescent COVID-19 samples was the United States, Italy and Spain. Sample material is recorded as cDNA or gDNA derived from T cells, B-cell-depleted T cells, or PBMCs.

TCRdb's table, derived via immunoSEQ multiplex PCR, lists solely in-frame clones and lacks some. The table has about 55,000 clones, 85% seen once. The length of the CDR3 is 16 residues. Germline CDR1 and CDR2: SGHTA and FQGNSA. V was clipped by 2 bases and J by 2 bases, with 14 bases between them. The TCR sequence derives from a human donor in a cohort sampled during active COVID-19. The sequenced sample was peripheral blood. The chain links TRBV7-2 to TRBJ2-3; D possibly corresponds to TRBD1 (6 bases). This CDR3 is CASSLFVGGVTDTQYF. The DNA of the CDR3 is TGTGCCAGCAGCTTATTCGTAGGGGGAGTCACAGATACGCAGTATTTT.